A selection of T cell receptor beta chains follows, all from one sample in a study of cytomegalovirus exposure and HLA in healthy donors. The method was immunoSEQ multiplex PCR; TCRdb's version includes in-frame clones alone and lacks a portion of them. The table records some 130,000 clones, 70% to 80% of them present only once. Sequencing was performed on PBMCs. The receptors were gathered from a man aged 25 to 40 in good health and CMV-seronegative. CDR3s include the opening cysteine and the closing phenylalanine or tryptophan. The D gene is left open where the match is weak. Clone size, where shown, is once, few, many, or a class for clones that have expanded.

DNA | CDR3 | J | D | size | V
TGTGCCAGCGGACGGACAGGGGGCTCCTACGAGCAGTACTTC | CASGRTGGSYEQYF | TRBJ2-7 | TRBD1 | - | TRBV28
TGCGCCAGCAGCCAAGAACCCGGGACACTCTCCTACGAGCAGTACTTC | CASSQEPGTLSYEQYF | TRBJ2-7 | - | - | TRBV4-1
TGCGCCAGCAGCCAAGATTCACAGACCGGGGAGCTGTTTTTT | CASSQDSQTGELFF | TRBJ2-2 | - | - | TRBV4-3
TGTGCCAGCAGTTACGGCTTTGGAGGAGACAATGAGCAGTTCTTC | CASSYGFGGDNEQFF | TRBJ2-1 | - | - | TRBV6-5
TGTGCCAGCAGCCCAATTGTCTACGACAATGAGCAGTTCTTC | CASSPIVYDNEQFF | TRBJ2-1 | - | once | TRBV9
TGCGCCAGCAGCTTGTTCAGCGAACAAGAGACCCAGTACTTC | CASSLFSEQETQYF | TRBJ2-5 | - | - | TRBV5-1
TGTGCCAGCAGCCCACAAGCAGGGGGTGGCTACACCTTC | CASSPQAGGGYTF | TRBJ1-2 | TRBD1 | - | TRBV9
TGCGCCAGCAGCTTGGAGTCAGTGGTGAACACTGAAGCTTTCTTT | CASSLESVVNTEAFF | TRBJ1-1 | - | - | TRBV5-1
TGCGCCAGCAGTCACGCGCGGGGACAGGGCGTTTTATTGCATACCTACGAGCAGTACTTC | CASSHARGQGVLLHTYEQYF | TRBJ2-7 | TRBD1 | - | TRBV23-1
TGTGCCAGCAGCCCGAGACCGGGACTAGCGGGAGGGCCATCCTACGAGCAGTACTTC | CASSPRPGLAGGPSYEQYF | TRBJ2-7 | TRBD2 | - | TRBV14
TGTGCCAGCAGCTTAGCTTGGGAGGTCAGCTCCTACGAGCAGTACTTC | CASSLAWEVSSYEQYF | TRBJ2-7 | - | - | TRBV7-2
TGTGCCAGCAGCGTGCGGGATCCAAACACCATATATTTT | CASSVRDPNTIYF | TRBJ1-3 | - | - | TRBV9
TGTGCCAGCAGCTTAAGGCAAACGGAGACCCAGTACTTC | CASSLRQTETQYF | TRBJ2-5 | - | - | TRBV7-3
TGTGCCACCAGCAGAAGGTCGGGAGGGTCACATGAAAAACTGTTTTTT | CATSRRSGGSHEKLFF | TRBJ1-4 | - | - | TRBV15
TGCGCCAGCAGCTCGTGGGCAGGGGGCTTTGGGAACACTGAAGCTTTCTTT | CASSSWAGGFGNTEAFF | TRBJ1-1 | TRBD1 | - | TRBV5-1
TGTGCCAGCATGCCGGGGGAGTTCAGAGATACGCAGTATTTT | CASMPGEFRDTQYF | TRBJ2-3 | - | few | TRBV9
TGTGCCACCAGCAGAGGGCAGGGGGATAACTATGGCTACACCTTC | CATSRGQGDNYGYTF | TRBJ1-2 | TRBD1 | - | TRBV15
TGTGCCAGTAGGGAGCGGGGGAGCTCCTACGAGCAGTACTTC | CASRERGSSYEQYF | TRBJ2-7 | TRBD2 | - | TRBV19
TGCGCCAGCAGCCAGTTACCCGGGGGGACGGGAAATAACTATGGCTACACCTTC | CASSQLPGGTGNNYGYTF | TRBJ1-2 | - | - | TRBV4-1
TGTGCCAGTGCGGACAGGGGTACTATAATGCAAGAGACCCAGTACTTC | CASADRGTIMQETQYF | TRBJ2-5 | TRBD1 | few | TRBV11-2
TGTGCCAGCAGTTCTGAAACACAGGGTTCGTCCGGGGAGCTGTTTTTT | CASSSETQGSSGELFF | TRBJ2-2 | - | few | TRBV28
TGTGCCATCAGTGAGCCGGGGATCTCCTACGAGCAGTACTTC | CAISEPGISYEQYF | TRBJ2-7 | - | - | TRBV10-3
TGTGCCAGCAGTTCCGGTATGGGCGGGACAGTTCCTGAGCAGTACTTC | CASSSGMGGTVPEQYF | TRBJ2-7 | - | - | TRBV27
TGTGCCAGCAAAGCAGGCTCTGAAAAACTGTTTTTT | CASKAGSEKLFF | TRBJ1-4 | - | - | TRBV2
TGTGCCAGCAGACCGGGACAGGTGGCCTACGAGCAGTACTTC | CASRPGQVAYEQYF | TRBJ2-7 | TRBD1 | - | TRBV6-5
TGCAGTGCTGAGCGGCAAGAGACCCAGTACTTC | CSAERQETQYF | TRBJ2-5 | - | - | TRBV20-1
TGTGCCAGCAGTCCGGGACACGGGAATTCACCCCTCCACTTT | CASSPGHGNSPLHF | TRBJ1-6 | - | - | TRBV2
TGCGCCAGCAGCCAAGAGCTAGCGGGGGGCTACGTGGAGCAGTACTTC | CASSQELAGGYVEQYF | TRBJ2-7 | TRBD2 | - | TRBV4-3
TGTGCCAGCAGCTCGCCAGGACTAGCGGAATTCGAGCAGTACTTC | CASSSPGLAEFEQYF | TRBJ2-7 | TRBD2 | - | TRBV11-2
TGTGCCAGCAGTTATTCGGCAGGGGGAGTTAATCAGCCCCAGCATTTT | CASSYSAGGVNQPQHF | TRBJ1-5 | TRBD1 | - | TRBV6-5
TGTGCCAGCAGCTACCCCACGGAGGTGACGCAGTATTTT | CASSYPTEVTQYF | TRBJ2-3 | - | - | TRBV7-9
TGTGCCAGCAGCCCACTCGATGGCGGGGACAGCTCCTACGAGCAGTACTTC | CASSPLDGGDSSYEQYF | TRBJ2-7 | - | - | TRBV7-9
TGTGCCAGCAGAACCGAACTACTAGCGGGAGACGATACGCAGTATTTT | CASRTELLAGDDTQYF | TRBJ2-3 | TRBD2 | - | TRBV28
TGTGCCAGCAGCCCCCCCTGGGGAGCGGGCTTTTCCTACGAGCAGTACTTC | CASSPPWGAGFSYEQYF | TRBJ2-7 | - | - | TRBV9
TGTGCCAGCTCACCCGACAGGGGACCTGAAGCTTTCTTT | CASSPDRGPEAFF | TRBJ1-1 | TRBD1 | few | TRBV18
TGTGCCAGCAGCCTATGGGGGCGGGAGGGCCAAGATGAGCAGTTCTTC | CASSLWGREGQDEQFF | TRBJ2-1 | TRBD2 | - | TRBV11-2
TGCGCCAGCAGCCTCGGACTACTAGAGGGCGGGGAGCTGTTTTTT | CASSLGLLEGGELFF | TRBJ2-2 | - | once | TRBV5-1
TGTGCCAGCAGCCAAGATGGACAGGGGACTAGCACAGATACGCAGTATTTT | CASSQDGQGTSTDTQYF | TRBJ2-3 | TRBD1 | - | TRBV4-2
TGCGCCAGCAGCCCCTCTCGCAGGGTAGCTAACTATGGCTACACCTTC | CASSPSRRVANYGYTF | TRBJ1-2 | - | - | TRBV4-3
TGTGCCTGGACCAAGCGAACAGGGTTGTACAATGAGCAGTTCTTC | CAWTKRTGLYNEQFF | TRBJ2-1 | - | - | TRBV30
TGTGCCAGCAGACAGGGCGGCACTGAAGCTTTCTTT | CASRQGGTEAFF | TRBJ1-1 | - | - | TRBV6-1
TGTGCCAGCAGGAACAGGAACTACGAGCAGTACTTC | CASRNRNYEQYF | TRBJ2-7 | - | - | TRBV6-5
TGTGCCAGCAGTCTCATGGCGGGGGGCGGGGATACGCAGTATTTT | CASSLMAGGGDTQYF | TRBJ2-3 | TRBD2 | once | TRBV27
TGCAGCGTCACGGACTCAGGAGATACGCAGTATTTT | CSVTDSGDTQYF | TRBJ2-3 | - | - | TRBV29-1
TGTGCCAGCAGCTTAGCAGACAGGGATGAGCAGTTCTTC | CASSLADRDEQFF | TRBJ2-1 | TRBD1 | - | TRBV7-9
TGTGCCAGCAGCTTAGGAGAGCGACCCGGGGAGCTGTTTTTT | CASSLGERPGELFF | TRBJ2-2 | - | - | TRBV7-6
TGCGCCAGCGTCGGGGGGTTTGGTGGCTACACCTTC | CASVGGFGGYTF | TRBJ1-2 | - | few | TRBV5-1
TGTGCCAGCTCACCCTCCAATCAGCCCCAGCATTTT | CASSPSNQPQHF | TRBJ1-5 | - | - | TRBV18
TGTGCCAGCAGCCGGACAGGGGAAATCCTAAGGAGCTCCTACGAGCAGTACTTC | CASSRTGEILRSSYEQYF | TRBJ2-7 | TRBD1 | - | TRBV7-3
TGTGCCAGCGGTTCAGGGTCTGATGGTGGCGCAGATACGCAGTATTTT | CASGSGSDGGADTQYF | TRBJ2-3 | - | - | TRBV6-5
TGTGCCAGTAGTACCGGGACTAGCGAGACTAATGAGCAGTTCTTC | CASSTGTSETNEQFF | TRBJ2-1 | TRBD2 | once | TRBV19
TGCGCCAGCAGCTCGTACCAAGAGACCCAGTACTTC | CASSSYQETQYF | TRBJ2-5 | - | - | TRBV5-1